This passage covers 23 T cell receptor beta chains from one sample sequenced in a study of beta chain features in type 1 diabetes. Sequenced material consisted of expressed TCRB transcripts (all of the isolated RNA was reverse transcribed). The table came from immunoSEQ multiplex PCR; TCRdb's copy has only in-frame clones and leaves some out. The sample has more than 300,000 clones, less than 10% seen once; the top ten hold less than 0.45%. Sequencing was carried out using central memory CD4+ T cells from blood. Source of these receptors: a woman between 18 and 29 years old in good health.

The J gene is TRBJ2-7, the V gene TRBV7-2; a weak D match, TRBD2 (5 bases). V dropped 7 bases and J dropped 10 bases, with 14 bases sitting between them. Looked up from germline, CDR1 is SGHTA and CDR2 is FQGNSA. This CDR3 contains 11 residues. The CDR3 protein is CASTSGLTQYF. The CDR3 region has the DNA TGTGCCAGCACAAGTGGACTTACTCAGTACTTC.

The chain joins TRBV27 to TRBJ1-5, with unresolved D. V lost 6 bases, J lost 9 bases, and 18 bases lay in between. The CDR3 length is 14 residues. From germline, CDR1 is MNHEY and CDR2 SMNVEV (reference sequence). CDR3: CASSPTQDGRPQHF. The CDR3 nucleotides read TGTGCCAGCAGCCCGACTCAGGACGGCAGGCCCCAGCATTTT.

The chain employs TRBV15 and TRBJ2-3; 13 nucleotides match TRBD2. Germline V gene sequence: CDR1 LNHNV, CDR2 YYDKDF (reference sequence). J gave up 0 bases and V 3 bases, and 9 bases lay outside the gene matches. The length of the CDR3 is 19 residues. In DNA, the CDR3 is TGTGCCACCAGCAGCCCGACTAGCGGGAGGACCGAAAGCACAGATACGCAGTATTTT. Residues: CATSSPTSGRTESTDTQYF.

The gene calls are TRBV2 and TRBJ2-2; 7 positions match TRBD2. This CDR3 region has 14 residues. CDR1 SNHLY and CDR2 FYNNEI come from the germline V gene. V lost 3 bases and J lost 5; bases outside the gene matches: 3. CDR3 loop: CASSDQRGTGELFF. CDR3 nucleotide sequence: TGTGCCAGCAGTGATCAGCGGGGAACCGGGGAGCTGTTTTTT.

V and J are TRBV7-2 and TRBJ2-5; TRBD2 matches at 8 bases. CDR1 and CDR2 from the germline V gene are SGHTA and FQGNSA. V was pared by 3 bases and J by 5 bases, with 11 bases of the junction left unmatched. This CDR3 spans 16 amino acids. DNA of the CDR3: TGTGCCAGCAGCTTCCGGAGCGGGAGCATGCCGGAGACCCAGTACTTC. The encoded protein is CASSFRSGSMPETQYF.

The table lists this clone with a few counts. V gene TRBV29-1 combines with J gene TRBJ1-2; the D gene is possibly TRBD1 (6 bases). Germline CDR1 is SQVTM and CDR2 is ANQGSEA. Trimming pared 5 bases from V and 3 bases from J, leaving 13 bases between. The CDR3 is made up of 13 amino acids. In DNA, the CDR3 is TGCAGCGTTACGGACAGCGCATACTATGGCTACACCTTC. It yields the protein CSVTDSAYYGYTF.

This clone appeared a few times. The rearrangement uses TRBV2 and TRBJ2-5, with 10 bases lining up with TRBD2. This CDR3 has 15 amino acids. Trimming took 7 bases from V and 4 from J; bases not matched to a gene: 9. Germline CDR1 and CDR2: SNHLY and FYNNEI. DNA for the CDR3: TGTGCCAGCACGATTGGGCTAGCGGGAGCAGAGACCCAGTACTTC. This translates into CASTIGLAGAETQYF.

The V gene is TRBV19, the J gene TRBJ1-2; the D is unclear. The CDR3 length is 13 residues. V was pared by 4 bases and J by 8 bases, with 14 bases between. The V gene's germline CDR1 is LNHDA and CDR2 SQIVND (reference sequence). DNA of the CDR3: TGTGCCAGTAGTAGGCAGCAGTCTAGCGGCTACACCTTC. This encodes CASSRQQSSGYTF.

V gene TRBV18 combines with J gene TRBJ2-6; D uncertain. V was shortened by 4 bases and J by 4 bases, with 14 bases between the two germline ends. CDR1 is KGHSH and CDR2 is LQKENI in the germline V gene. There are 16 residues in the CDR3. CDR3 nucleotides: TGTGCCAGCTCACGTACCATCAGTTGGGGGGCCAACGTCCTGACTTTC. Protein product: CASSRTISWGANVLTF.

The V gene is TRBV27, the J gene TRBJ1-1; D is unclear. The CDR3 covers 14 residues. With 2 bases removed from V and 1 base from J, the gap between germline ends came to 8 bases. CDR1 is MNHEY, CDR2 SMNVEV, per germline (reference sequence). CDR3 in amino acids: CASSLKYRNTEAFF. The CDR3 DNA is TGTGCCAGCAGTTTAAAATACAGGAACACTGAAGCTTTCTTT.

This clone was counted a few times. The chain is built from TRBV10-3 and TRBJ2-2, with D hard to call. Between the trimmed V and J ends, which lost 5 bases and 6 bases, there was a span of 13 bases. CDR1 is ENHRY, CDR2 SYGVKD, per germline. The CDR3 loop spans 14 amino acids. CDR3 nucleotides: TGTGCCATCAGTTCCCAGCAGAGCGCCGGGGAGCTGTTTTTT. This gives the protein CAISSQQSAGELFF.

This clone has a handful of counts. Possible read error: a much larger clone is one base away. The J gene is TRBJ2-3, the V gene TRBV5-4; D is undetermined. The ends were cut back, 3 bases at V and 2 bases at J, with 4 bases in the middle. CDR3 length equals 12 residues. Germline V CDR1 and CDR2: SGHNT, YYREEE (reference sequence). CDR3 residues: CASSSDTDTQYF. The CDR3 DNA reads TGTGCCAGCAGCTCGGACACAGATACGCAGTATTTT.

V is TRBV6-6 and J is TRBJ1-3; D call uncertain. The CDR3 sequence is 14 residues long. The germline CDR1 and CDR2 sequences are MNHNY and SVGAGI (reference sequence). Between the trimmed V and J ends, which lost 2 bases and 3 bases, there was a span of 8 bases. In DNA, the CDR3 is TGTGCCAGCAGTTACGGCGGGAATGGAAACACCATATATTTT. Amino acids: CASSYGGNGNTIYF.

At least ten counts were recorded for this clone. The gene calls are TRBV19 and TRBJ2-2; D may be TRBD2 (5 bases). CDR3 length: 12 amino acids. Trimming cost V 7 bases and J 7 bases, with 10 bases left between them. Germline V gene lookup returns CDR1 LNHDA and CDR2 SQIVND (reference sequence). The CDR3 sequence: CASTREFGELFF. CDR3 coding DNA: TGTGCCAGTACCCGGGAATTCGGGGAGCTGTTTTTT.

This clone was found a few times. The chain uses TRBV5-4 and TRBJ2-1, with D possibly being TRBD1 (5 bases). Trimming stripped 0 bases from V and 5 bases from J, with 9 bases between. The germline CDR1 and CDR2 sequences are SGHNT and YYREEE (reference sequence). The CDR3 extends over 14 amino acids. CDR3: CASSLGQHDNEQFF. In nucleotides, the CDR3 is TGTGCCAGCAGCTTGGGACAGCACGACAATGAGCAGTTCTTC.

This chain links TRBV6-5 with TRBJ2-7, with 10 bases that match TRBD1. The J segment lost 3 bases and the V segment lost 5 bases, leaving 4 bases of the junction unmatched. The CDR3 is made up of 14 amino acids. In germline, CDR1 is MNHEY, CDR2 SVGAGI. The CDR3 nucleotides read TGTGCCAGCAGTACCGGGACAGGGGACTACGAGCAGTACTTC. Protein: CASSTGTGDYEQYF.

This clone was picked up a small number of times. The chain links TRBV11-2 to TRBJ2-1; 13 bases match TRBD2. Germline trimming cut 2 bases from V and 8 bases from J; bases unmatched to any gene: 15. The CDR3 runs to 19 residues. CDR1 and CDR2 (germline): SGHAT, FQNNGV. CDR3 amino acids: CASSLRGYTGTSGNHEQFF. The CDR3 region has the DNA TGTGCCAGCAGCTTAAGAGGGTATACCGGGACTAGCGGGAATCATGAGCAGTTCTTC.

This clone was recorded a few times. The rearrangement uses TRBV18 and TRBJ2-3, with 13 bases lining up with TRBD2. V trimming: 3 bases; J trimming: 11 bases; junction bases outside the gene matches: 14. Germline V gene data show CDR1 as KGHSH and CDR2 as LQKENI. The CDR3 is 17 residues long. The CDR3 loop reads CASSPQTGTSGNMGQYF. CDR3 in DNA: TGTGCCAGCTCACCTCAAACCGGGACTAGCGGGAATATGGGGCAGTATTTT. Filled out from reference TRBV18 and TRBJ2-3, the complete variable domain reads NAGVMQNPRHLVRRRGQEARLRCSPMKGHSHVYWYRQLPEEGLKFMVYLQKENIIDESGMPKERFSAEFPKEGPSILRIQQVVRGDSAAYFCASSPQTGTSGNMGQYFGPGTRLTVL.

This clone was seen a few times. The V gene is TRBV7-9, the J gene TRBJ1-3, with D maybe TRBD1 (6 bases). This CDR3 region has 16 residues. Germline V gene lookup returns CDR1 SEHNR and CDR2 FQNEAQ (reference sequence). The ends were cut back, 4 bases at V and 2 bases at J, with 15 bases in the middle. In DNA form, the CDR3 reads TGTGCCAGCAGCTCCCAAACAGGGTTGACTGGAAACACCATATATTTT. Its protein is CASSSQTGLTGNTIYF.

The chain joins TRBV6-5 to TRBJ1-3, with a tentative D call TRBD1 (6 bases). The CDR3 spans 14 residues. Germline V lookup: CDR1 MNHEY, CDR2 SVGAGI. Trimming shortened V by 8 bases and J by 0 bases, and 11 bases separated the two germline ends. The CDR3 coding sequence is TGTGCCAGCGCGGGACAACTCTCTGGAAACACCATATATTTT. It translates to CASAGQLSGNTIYF.

The chain carries TRBV11-2 and TRBJ2-5; D may be TRBD1 or TRBD2 (6 bases each). The J call may be faulty, since TRBJ2-7 better matches the DNA end. The CDR3 has 15 residues. The V gene's germline CDR1 is SGHAT and CDR2 FQNNGV. CDR3 loop: CASSLVPGASYEQYF. The DNA of the CDR3 is TGTGCCAGCAGCTTAGTGCCGGGGGCGAGCTACGAGCAGTACTTC.

The CDR3 loop reads CASSFIGAGANVLTF. The DNA for the CDR3 is TGCGCCAGCAGCTTTATCGGGGCTGGGGCCAACGTCCTGACTTTC. The V call is TRBV5-1, the J call TRBJ2-6; a possible D gene is TRBD2 (5 bases). The V end was cut by 2 bases, the J end by 2 bases, with 8 bases between. The V gene's germline CDR1 is SGHRS and CDR2 YFSETQ. The CDR3 is 15 amino acids.

The chain couples TRBV7-8 to TRBJ1-1, with a tentative D call TRBD1 (6 bases). This CDR3 contains 14 residues. Per germline, CDR1 SGHVS and CDR2 FQNEAQ. The V end was cut by 3 bases, the J end by 0 bases, with 8 bases between. The CDR3 loop reads CASSLGHLNTEAFF. CDR3 sequence (DNA): TGTGCCAGCAGCTTGGGACATTTGAACACTGAAGCTTTCTTT.